This T cell receptor (beta chain) was identified in a study of blood T cell repertoires in COVID-19. Produced via immunoSEQ multiplex PCR; TCRdb's table is partial and in-frame only. The table has about 180,000 clones, 85% seen once; the top ten hold 5% to 8%. Germline CDR1 is SGHTA and CDR2 is FQGNSA. V shed 5 bases and J 4 bases; nucleotides not matched to a gene: 18. The CDR3 is 19 amino acids. Sequencing was performed on PBMCs or T cells enriched from blood (not recorded which). The chain carries TRBV7-2 and TRBJ2-3; TRBD2 aligns across 10 bases. The sequence came from a man between 40 and 49 years old who had recovered from COVID-19. This CDR3 reads CASSPGASGGSHRADTQYF. CDR3 in DNA: TGTGCCAGCAGCCCTGGGGCTAGCGGGGGCTCCCACCGCGCAGATACGCAGTATTTT. Supplemented by reference TRBV7-2 and TRBJ2-3, the full variable domain reads GAGVSQSPSNKVTEKGKDVELRCDPISGHTALYWYRQSLGQGLEFLIYFQGNSAPDKSGLPSDRFSAERTGGSVSTLTIQRTQQEDSAVYLCASSPGASGGSHRADTQYFGPGTRLTVL.